This entry features one T cell receptor (beta chain) sequence. The protocol was immunoSEQ multiplex PCR, while the TCRdb copy is restricted to in-frame clones and leaves out a portion. The data hold some 580,000 clones, with 98% observed a single time. These data come from a study of shared clonotypes between healthy human individuals. Whole-study context: The donor group consisted of a couple of women and a few men, aged 18 to 49.

The naive CD8 subset, CD45RO-negative cells positively selected for CCR7, excluded terminally differentiated effector memory CD45RA+ cells. There are 13 residues in the CDR3. The V gene's germline CDR1 is LNHDA and CDR2 SQIVND (reference sequence). V dropped 7 bases and J dropped 5 bases, with 14 bases sitting between them. The receptor comes from a man aged 30 to 45 in good health. The material sequenced was naive CD8+ T cells sorted from blood. The chain couples TRBV19 to TRBJ1-1, with a possible D match to TRBD1 (5 bases). The CDR3 DNA sequence: TGTGCCAGTAAGGAGGGGATGAGAACTGAAGCTTTCTTT. Protein product: CASKEGMRTEAFF.